Listed below are T cell receptor beta chains from one sample, sequenced in a study of T cell responses to AZD1222 COVID-19 vaccine. TCRdb keeps only in-frame clones here, not all; method: immunoSEQ multiplex PCR. The sample includes about 94,000 clones, 85% of them seen just once. The sequences come from peripheral blood, collected 28 days after the second AZD1222 dose. All receptors come from an adult who received the AZD1222 COVID-19 vaccine. Each CDR3 is given with its conserved first and last residue. Each record gives: V gene, D gene, clone size, J gene, CDR3 protein, CDR3 DNA. The D gene is left open where the match is weak. Clone size is given for some rows only: seen once, a few or many times, or a class if the clone is expanded.

v_gene: TRBV27; d_gene: TRBD1; abundance: NA; j_gene: TRBJ1-1; CDR3aa: CASRSQGATEAFF; CDR3nt: TGTGCCAGCAGGTCTCAGGGGGCTACTGAAGCTTTCTTT
v_gene: TRBV9; d_gene: TRBD2; abundance: NA; j_gene: TRBJ2-3; CDR3aa: CASSLGFLAAGSTDTQYF; CDR3nt: TGTGCCAGCAGCCTCGGATTTCTAGCGGCCGGTAGCACAGATACGCAGTATTTT
v_gene: TRBV10-3; d_gene: TRBD2; abundance: NA; j_gene: TRBJ2-7; CDR3aa: CAISAPGLPYEQYF; CDR3nt: TGTGCCATCAGCGCTCCGGGACTACCCTACGAGCAGTACTTC
v_gene: TRBV29-1; d_gene: NA; abundance: NA; j_gene: TRBJ2-7; CDR3aa: CSVSGQYRSYEQYF; CDR3nt: TGCAGCGTTAGTGGGCAGTATCGATCCTACGAGCAGTACTTC
v_gene: TRBV4-1; d_gene: TRBD2; abundance: NA; j_gene: TRBJ2-1; CDR3aa: CASSQVASGDNEQFF; CDR3nt: TGCGCCAGCAGCCAAGTGGCTAGCGGGGACAATGAGCAGTTCTTC
v_gene: TRBV27; d_gene: NA; abundance: NA; j_gene: TRBJ2-7; CDR3aa: CASSPSGGPYEQYF; CDR3nt: TGTGCCAGCAGTCCATCCGGGGGGCCCTACGAGCAGTACTTC
v_gene: TRBV6-5; d_gene: NA; abundance: NA; j_gene: TRBJ2-6; CDR3aa: CASTHRVSGANVLTF; CDR3nt: TGTGCCAGTACCCACAGGGTCTCTGGGGCCAACGTCCTGACTTTC
v_gene: TRBV4-3; d_gene: TRBD2; abundance: NA; j_gene: TRBJ2-3; CDR3aa: CASSQGGGAGPTQYF; CDR3nt: TGCGCCAGCAGCCAAGGGGGTGGAGCGGGACCAACGCAGTATTTT
v_gene: TRBV27; d_gene: NA; abundance: NA; j_gene: TRBJ2-2; CDR3aa: CASSLGQGGIGELFF; CDR3nt: TGTGCCAGCAGTTTGGGTCAGGGGGGCATCGGGGAGCTGTTTTTT
v_gene: TRBV24-1; d_gene: TRBD2; abundance: NA; j_gene: TRBJ2-1; CDR3aa: CATSDWGLAAGDEQFF; CDR3nt: TGTGCCACCAGTGACTGGGGACTAGCGGCTGGGGATGAGCAGTTCTTC
v_gene: TRBV24-1; d_gene: TRBD1; abundance: few; j_gene: TRBJ1-5; CDR3aa: CATGRQGWDQPQHF; CDR3nt: TGTGCCACCGGTAGACAGGGCTGGGATCAGCCCCAGCATTTT
v_gene: TRBV5-1; d_gene: NA; abundance: NA; j_gene: TRBJ2-2; CDR3aa: CASSSQPGQSGTGELFF; CDR3nt: TGCGCCAGCAGCTCACAACCGGGACAATCGGGGACCGGGGAGCTGTTTTTT
v_gene: TRBV7-9; d_gene: NA; abundance: few; j_gene: TRBJ2-7; CDR3aa: CASSTQQGVQYF; CDR3nt: TGTGCCAGCAGCACCCAACAGGGCGTGCAGTACTTC
v_gene: TRBV6-1; d_gene: NA; abundance: NA; j_gene: TRBJ1-3; CDR3aa: CASTENTVGNTIYF; CDR3nt: TGTGCCAGCACTGAAAACACGGTGGGAAACACCATATATTTT
v_gene: TRBV3-1/TRBV3-2; d_gene: NA; abundance: NA; j_gene: TRBJ2-2; CDR3aa: CASSPWPGASHTGELFF; CDR3nt: TGTGCCAGCAGCCCTTGGCCGGGGGCGTCTCACACCGGGGAGCTGTTTTTT
v_gene: TRBV11-2; d_gene: TRBD1; abundance: NA; j_gene: TRBJ1-2; CDR3aa: CASSLDVGGGGPGYTF; CDR3nt: TGTGCCAGCAGCTTAGATGTAGGGGGCGGGGGTCCTGGCTACACCTTC
v_gene: TRBV5-6; d_gene: NA; abundance: NA; j_gene: TRBJ2-2; CDR3aa: CASSSYAGELFF; CDR3nt: TGTGCCAGCAGCTCGTACGCCGGGGAGCTGTTTTTT
v_gene: TRBV10-3; d_gene: NA; abundance: few; j_gene: TRBJ2-5; CDR3aa: CAISGSEETQYF; CDR3nt: TGTGCCATCAGTGGTTCAGAAGAGACCCAGTACTTC